One T cell receptor beta chain is described in this entry. Antigen specificity is unknown. The length of the CDR3 is 16 residues. Germline V lookup: CDR1 SGHTA, CDR2 FQGNSA. V gave up 3 bases and J gave up 2 bases, with 15 bases separating them. The data originate from a study of graft-versus-host responses after intestinal transplantation. Study information: For around 3 years after anti-thymocyte globulin induction, all recipients took tacrolimus and steroids.

TCRdb keeps only in-frame clones here, not all; method: immunoSEQ multiplex PCR. The table lists roughly 62,000 clones, roughly 89% of them singletons, with under 3% in the top ten. Study-level points and caveats: The marrow of recipients harbored GvH clones, and ileum or blood showed some of them first. The highest levels of circulating GvH clones went along with early declines in HvG clones after transplant.

This clonotype was obtained from a human patient who received an intestinal transplant, so some T cells may come from the graft donor. The sample consisted of PBMCs, taken roughly 120 days after intestinal transplantation. This chain connects TRBV7-2 to TRBJ2-3, with D perhaps assigned TRBD1 or TRBD2 (6 bases each). The CDR3 nucleotides are TGTGCCAGCAGCTTTCATCGGGGGCCGTACACAGATACGCAGTATTTT. Translation: CASSFHRGPYTDTQYF.